This TCR beta chain was observed in a study of CD8 T cells in ankylosing spondylitis. Turning to this clonotype: The antigen remains undetermined.

TCR beta libraries were made by quantitative 5'-RACE with molecular barcodes. Each CDR3 protein is one row after TCRdb ran MiXCR on the 5' RACE reads. The sample lists tens of thousands of distinct CDR3 sequences, 4% seen once, with roughly 4% in the top ten. Findings of the study overall: As for the disease-linked clones, they showed a CD8+ phenotype and occurred at relatively low frequencies in peripheral blood. Seemingly characteristic of ankylosing spondylitis blood was a TCR beta motif consisting of about 8 highly homologous variants.

This CDR3 is built from 16 residues. Germline-derived CDR1 and CDR2 are SGDLS and YYNGEE. V lost 4 bases to trimming and J lost 8 bases, with 22 bases between them. V and J are TRBV9 and TRBJ2-1; tentatively, D is TRBD2 (5 bases). The receptor was derived from a female donor with ankylosing spondylitis or in good health (not recorded which). Sequencing input: blood, either unsorted or a sorted T cell fraction (not recorded which). The CDR3 reads CASSPTLVLGGHEQFF. The DNA of the CDR3 is TGTGCCAGCAGCCCGACACTAGTTTTGGGTGGTCATGAGCAGTTCTTC. The full variable domain, completed using reference TRBV9 and TRBJ2-1, is DSGVTQTPKHLITATGQRVTLRCSPRSGDLSVYWYQQSLDQGLQFLIQYYNGEERAKGNILERFSAQQFPDLHSELNLSSLELGDSALYFCASSPTLVLGGHEQFFGPGTRLTVL.